This T cell receptor (beta chain) was captured by sequencing in a study of cytomegalovirus exposure and HLA in healthy donors (dated by TCRdb to the late 2010s). For the study in its entirety: According to an earlier analysis of a few hundred of the donors, roughly 180 million T cells yielded 117 million unique TCR beta sequences and 276 Gb of sequence data. An early release covering 550 to 650 HLA-typed donors comprised about 290 gigabases of sequencing data and 85 million to 100 million unique TCR sequences. The genetic ancestry cluster associated with self-reported Caucasian donors included around 76% of the roughly 400 genotyped donors. The study aimed to test whether cataloging public T cell receptors could reveal signatures of past pathogen exposure. The study profiled the T cell repertoires of about 640 subjects by immunosequencing and related them to cytomegalovirus serostatus. A separate validation cohort of 100 to 150 different subjects was used in addition to the roughly 670-subject first cohort. High-throughput TCR immunosequencing, statistical association of individual TCRs with disease status, and machine learning were combined to predict cytomegalovirus infection status. To study patterns of TCR occurrence, a later analysis re-analyzed previously published TCR beta repertoires from just over 650 donors and added high-resolution HLA genotyping. In the later analysis, no new phenotypic data were used to find candidate immune exposures; instead, reliance was placed on TCR beta sequences and their occurrence across donors. An earlier analysis of 587 of the donors applied high-throughput TCR beta sequencing to assess whether each TCR beta V gene segment acted as functional or pseudogenic. Donor age, sex, ethnicity and CMV serostatus were compiled alongside the repertoire data. A later genetic analysis took genome-wide SNP genotypes for 398 of the 666 donors and used that subset as a discovery cohort. Every repertoire in the discovery cohort had been generated on one and the same sequencing platform. HLA typing covered class I and class II loci at four-digit resolution. Typing coverage differed by locus: A, B, C, DRB1 and DQB1 were typed in about 629-640 donors, DQA1 in 500 to 550, DPA1 in around 600, and DPB1 in 472. Four to six DR-DQ haplotypes were handled as single units for association and clustering, since linkage in the cohort was strong. Among some 410 genotyped donors of the cohort, an average of 235,054 unique TCR beta nucleotide sequences were sequenced per donor, about a sixth of them non-productive.

Libraries were constructed by the immunoSEQ multiplex PCR assay. The multiplex PCR relied on a mix of 60 forward primers for TCR Vbeta segments and 13 reverse primers for TCR Jbeta segments. The CDR3 region of rearranged TCR beta genes was amplified from genomic DNA by a multiplex PCR assay. Amplified TCR beta libraries were sequenced as 87-base-pair reads on the Illumina HiSeq System. The published analysis was carried out like this. A later analysis counted approximately 84 million unique TCR beta chains across the approximately 700 repertoires, and 9.5 million to 11 million of these chains were shared by at least two donors. To remove PCR and sequencing errors, raw reads were error-corrected and collapsed into unique sequences using a nearest-neighbor algorithm that merged closely related sequences. Alignment of CDR3 sequences to IMGT reference sequences was used to assign V, D and J gene segments. For a sequence to be retained, at least a six-nucleotide match to both a V gene segment and a J gene segment was required. A rearrangement counted as productive if the CDR3 had no stop codons and remained in frame with V and J, and every other rearrangement counted as non-productive. CDR3 was defined according to IMGT convention as the region running from the second conserved V-encoded cysteine to the conserved J-encoded phenylalanine. In an earlier analysis of roughly 610 of the donors, sequences lacking an unambiguous match to a single V gene segment were excluded. An earlier analysis of approximately 590 of the donors called V segments functional above 56.7% productive rearrangements and segregating when the between-donor standard deviation exceeded 5%. A statistical classification framework was developed to diagnose cytomegalovirus status using the catalog of TCR beta chain sequences. A later analysis assigned V and J genes by comparing TCR nucleotide sequences with IMGT/GENE-DB human TR gene sequences. The TCRdist pipeline was used in a later analysis to assign CDR3 sequences and most-parsimonious VDJ recombination scenarios. In a later analysis, every TCR beta chain was defined by the combination of its CDR3 amino acid sequence and its V-gene family, and reads without a unique V-gene family were dropped. A later analysis removed 592 highly shared, low-generation-probability nucleotide sequences to deal with suspected cross-contamination and a sequencing artifact. In a later analysis, a clonal expansion index was calculated for each public chain from normalized within-repertoire ranks of inferred template counts. Generation probabilities in a later analysis came from a VDJ recombination model fitted to out-of-frame rearrangements, and those results were checked against IGoR. A later analysis scored TCR-TCR, TCR-HLA and TCR-CMV co-occurrence with hypergeometric tests, applying a repertoire-size bias correction to TCR pairs. False discovery rates were estimated in a later analysis by permuting HLA or CMV assignments 20 times. In a later analysis, co-occurring TCRs were grouped using DBSCAN, and TCRdist sequence similarity was added for clustering within HLA-allele-positive subsets. For co-occurrence clustering, repertoires with fewer than 30,000 or more than 120,000 public chains were excluded, along with five or six repertoires with anomalous nucleotide sharing. The immuneACCESS repertoire file appears here via TCRdb, limited to in-frame rearrangements. These files lack a portion of the clones; in checked studies, under half of the deficit traces to unresolved V genes, and the cause of the others is not known. The DNA was the basis for D and trimming; V, J and clone size are from that table. The sample records 200,000 or so clones, about 80% of which are singletons. The top ten hold about 2.7% of the sample.

The cohort consisted of approximately 690 healthy bone marrow donors. At the time of sampling, all cohort members were nominally healthy, though unrecorded immune exposures were likely present. The donor tested CMV seronegative and was one of the 352 seronegative cohort members. Every donor gave a peripheral blood sample, and the peripheral blood mononuclear cells from that sample were used for TCR beta sequencing. Genomic DNA was extracted from the blood cell samples with the Qiagen DNeasy Blood Extraction Kit. On the study overall, not on this receptor specifically: When HLA alleles, especially DR and DQ, strongly co-occurred, attributing TCR associations to individual alleles was difficult. The classifier was reported to diagnose cytomegalovirus status with high specificity and sensitivity in both the original cohort and the validation cohort. The study gave a list of 150 to 200 TCR beta chains associated with cytomegalovirus. It was suggested by the authors that the approach could potentially be generalized to other disease states and immunological phenotypes. Compared with the approximately 600-donor mean, donors in an Asian-associated ancestry cluster had fewer N-insertions in productive TCRs, according to a later genetic analysis. Across donors, most TCR sequences were observed very rarely, whereas some public TCRs were present in many individuals. V-gene and J-gene trimming of TCR beta chains was associated with a missense DCLRE1C variant in a later genetic analysis, and the association was replicated in an independent cohort. Compared with equally common non-associated chains, HLA-associated TCR beta chains in a later analysis were more clonally expanded and had lower generation probabilities. Because HLA typing was unavailable for some donors at each locus, only the typed subset was used in association tests. In vitro tests confirmed that a few of the cytomegalovirus-associated TCR beta chains recognize cytomegalovirus antigens. Sequencing depth was assumed to be roughly uniform across donors in the presence/absence analyses, though that assumption may not hold. In a later analysis, the rate of TCR association differed among HLA loci, with DRB1 alleles having the most associated TCRs and HLA-C alleles having the fewest. In a later analysis, several top co-occurrence clusters were reported to appear linked to parvovirus B19, influenza, CMV and Epstein-Barr virus. The earlier analysis of approximately 560 of the donors excluded 15 to 20 rarely observed V segments, including chromosome 9 orphons, because counts were too low. Some IMGT-functional V segments, including TRBV6-2 and TRBV6-3, could not be distinguished by the 87-base-pair reads and were therefore excluded. Only TCR beta chains were sequenced in this cohort, and the absence of alpha or paired-chain data limited detectable features. A cluster of highly shared sequence variants was judged likely to be a technical artifact of the sequencing pipeline. At a false discovery rate of 0.05, a later analysis linked 15,000 to 20,000 TCR beta sequences to specific HLA alleles. The only immune exposure information available for the cohort was CMV serostatus. According to a later analysis, most CMV-associated TCR beta chains appeared to be HLA-restricted, and the HLA associations seemed to be driven largely by CMV exposure. Broadly in line with IMGT annotations, most TCR beta V segments showed up in productive rearrangements about 87% or about 30% of the time in an earlier analysis of 587 of the donors. Linkage disequilibrium might explain the correlated functional status among segregating V segments, but an unknown experimental factor could not be ruled out. A further reported finding was that TCR beta sequences accurately predicted the HLA-A and HLA-B alleles for most subjects in the first cohort.

With regard to this clone: Its antigen target is currently unknown. The input lacks base qualities; no much larger clone sits a single base away. This sample includes further DNA sequences coding for the same CDR3.

As encoded in the germline V gene (reference sequence), CDR1 is SEHNR while CDR2 is FQNEAQ. The CDR3 spans 12 residues, from the cysteine through the phenylalanine. CDR3 DNA is the only sequence kept; it has 36 bases, read in frame from the first base. V is reduced by 2 bases and J by 2 bases, leaving a spacing of 4 bases between them. The sequenced material came from PBMCs. The chain joins TRBV7-9 to TRBJ2-7; the D gene lacks a confident call. The TCR was taken from a woman in her 30s in good health and CMV-seronegative. CDR3 loop: CASSLSTYEQYF. The DNA sequence is given as TGTGCCAGCAGCTTATCTACCTACGAGCAGTACTTC.